Listed below are T cell receptor beta chains from one sample, sequenced in a study of T cell changes during pregnancy in multiple sclerosis. Data came from immunoSEQ multiplex PCR; TCRdb stores just in-frame clones and leaves some out. The sample holds 45,000 or so clones, more than 85% seen once. The sequencing used CD8+ T cells from peripheral blood mononuclear cells, collected after pregnancy. These receptors originate from a female donor with multiple sclerosis, enrolled in a pregnancy study. Both conserved end residues are part of each CDR3. The D gene is left open where the match is weak. Clone size is shown for a subset of rows, as once, few, many or a class of expanded clone.

V gene	D gene	J gene	clone size	CDR3 DNA	CDR3 protein
TRBV29-1	-	TRBJ2-7	-	TGCAGCGTTGAACCCCAGGGGTTTGGCGAGCAGTACTTC	CSVEPQGFGEQYF
TRBV6-4	TRBD1	TRBJ2-3	-	TGTGCCAGCAGTGACTCGGGACAGGGGGCAAGAGATACGCAGTATTTT	CASSDSGQGARDTQYF
TRBV27	TRBD2	TRBJ2-7	-	TGTGCCAGCAGTTTTGGGACTAGCGGATTTTACGAGCAGTACTTC	CASSFGTSGFYEQYF
TRBV5-1	-	TRBJ1-2	-	TGCGCCAGCAGCTCCACTGACAGCCCGGAAGGCTACACCTTC	CASSSTDSPEGYTF
TRBV29-1	-	TRBJ1-1	-	TGCAGCGTTGTGATAGTAAACACTGAAGCTTTCTTT	CSVVIVNTEAFF
TRBV29-1	-	TRBJ1-1	-	TGCAGCGTTGGGGAGGGGGTAACTGAAGCTTTCTTT	CSVGEGVTEAFF
TRBV4-3	TRBD2	TRBJ2-7	once	TGCGCCAGCGCCGTCGCGCGGGGGGGCTACGAGCAGTACTTC	CASAVARGGYEQYF
TRBV5-6	TRBD2	TRBJ2-7	-	TGTGCCAGCAGTCTCGGACTAGCGGATAGCTCCTACGAGCAGTACTTC	CASSLGLADSSYEQYF
TRBV7-2	-	TRBJ2-7	-	TGTGCCAGCAGCTCTCCCTCTAGCGTCTACGAGCAGTACTTC	CASSSPSSVYEQYF
TRBV7-8	-	TRBJ2-6	-	TGTGCCAGCAGCCTTAGCTCTGGGGCCAACGTCCTGACTTTC	CASSLSSGANVLTF
TRBV19	-	TRBJ1-1	-	TGTGCCAGTAGTATAGGGGGAGTCACTGAAGCTTTCTTT	CASSIGGVTEAFF
TRBV10-3	TRBD1	TRBJ1-1	-	TGTGCCATCGGTCGGGACAGGGGAACTGAAGCTTTCTTT	CAIGRDRGTEAFF
TRBV7-6	-	TRBJ1-5	-	TGTGCCAGCAGCTTAGAGGAGGGGAATCCCCAGCATTTT	CASSLEEGNPQHF
TRBV4-2	-	TRBJ1-1	few	TGTGCCAGCAGCCTAAATGACGGGGATAGCACTGAAGCTTTCTTT	CASSLNDGDSTEAFF
TRBV7-9	-	TRBJ2-5	-	TGTGCCAGCAGCTTACCAGGCCAAGAGACCCAGTACTTC	CASSLPGQETQYF
TRBV5-1	-	TRBJ1-2	-	TGCGCCAGCAGCTTGGATCAGGGCGGAAGCTATGGCTACACCTTC	CASSLDQGGSYGYTF
TRBV5-6	-	TRBJ1-2	once	TGTGCCAGCAGCTCCACAGGTTACCCCTATGGCTACACCTTC	CASSSTGYPYGYTF
TRBV27	-	TRBJ1-5	-	TGTGCCAGCAGTTTATCGGTCGGGGGGCCCCAGCATTTT	CASSLSVGGPQHF
TRBV7-2	TRBD2	TRBJ2-2	-	TGTGCCAGCAGCCCGGGACTAGCGGGGGTCTACACCGGGGAGCTGTTTTTT	CASSPGLAGVYTGELFF
TRBV5-6	TRBD1	TRBJ2-4	once	TGTGCCAGCAGCTCCTATACCCGGGACAGTTATTTTTCTAACATTCAGTACTTC	CASSSYTRDSYFSNIQYF
TRBV27	-	TRBJ2-7	-	TGTGCCAGCAGTTTATCCGGGGTTCGCTACGAGCAGTACTTC	CASSLSGVRYEQYF
TRBV19	TRBD2	TRBJ2-1	-	TGTGCCAGTAGTAATAGCGGGAGGACCAACAATGAGCAGTTCTTC	CASSNSGRTNNEQFF
TRBV9	-	TRBJ1-5	few	TGTGCCAGCAGCGTAAGGGGATTGAGCAATCAGCCCCAGCATTTT	CASSVRGLSNQPQHF
TRBV6-5	-	TRBJ2-2	-	TGTGCCAGCAGCGCTACAGGTCCGCACCCCGGGGAGCTGTTTTTT	CASSATGPHPGELFF
TRBV14	-	TRBJ1-1	-	TGTGCCAGCAGTGAGAGGTCATCCTTGAACACTGAAGCTTTCTTT	CASSERSSLNTEAFF
TRBV6-5	-	TRBJ2-2	-	TGTGCCAGCAGTCGCCGAGCCGGGGAGCTGTTTTTT	CASSRRAGELFF
TRBV4-1	TRBD1	TRBJ1-2	-	TGCGCCAGCAGCCAAGGGGACAGGGATATCAATGGCTACACCTTC	CASSQGDRDINGYTF
TRBV18	-	TRBJ2-5	-	TGTGCCAGCTCACCCCTAGGACAGGCGGAGGGAGAGACCCAGTACTTC	CASSPLGQAEGETQYF
TRBV19	-	TRBJ1-6	-	TGTGCCAGTAGTCCCACTAGACGGATGAATTCACCCCTCCACTTT	CASSPTRRMNSPLHF
TRBV10-1	-	TRBJ2-7	-	TGCGCCCCAGGGCGGAGTGGGACAAACTACGAGGAGCAGTACTTC	CAPGRSGTNYEEQYF
TRBV6-4	TRBD1	TRBJ1-1	-	TGTGCCAGCAGTCAGGGGGGTTTCAACACTGAAGCTTTCTTT	CASSQGGFNTEAFF
TRBV6-5	-	TRBJ2-7	-	TGTGCCAGCAGTTACCCCCGGGGCGAGCAGTACTTC	CASSYPRGEQYF
TRBV5-1	-	TRBJ1-5	-	TGCGCCAGCAGCTTGGCCGGAGGGAGCAATCAGCCCCAGCATTTT	CASSLAGGSNQPQHF
TRBV5-6	-	TRBJ2-7	-	TGTGCCAGCAGCTTGGGGGGCGGGGGCTGGGACGAGCAGTACTTC	CASSLGGGGWDEQYF
TRBV2	TRBD2	TRBJ2-7	-	TGTGCCAGCGATACTAGCGCCTACGAGCAGTACTTC	CASDTSAYEQYF
TRBV9	-	TRBJ2-2	once	TGTGCCAGCAGCCCCCAGATCACCGGGGAGCTGTTTTTT	CASSPQITGELFF
TRBV10-1	TRBD2	TRBJ2-5	-	TGCGCCAGCAGTGACCCCCGACTAGCGGGCTCGGAGACCCAGTACTTC	CASSDPRLAGSETQYF
TRBV4-1	TRBD2	TRBJ2-1	-	TGCGCCAGCAGCCAAGAACAGCGGGAGGGCAATGAGCAGTTCTTC	CASSQEQREGNEQFF
TRBV25-1	TRBD1	TRBJ2-1	few	TGTGCCAGCAGTGAGTACAGGGGCCACAATGAGCAGTTCTTC	CASSEYRGHNEQFF
TRBV9	TRBD1	TRBJ2-2	-	TGTGCCAGCAGCGTAGGACTCCGCGAGGTGACAGGGGATCCCGGGGAGCTGTTTTTT	CASSVGLREVTGDPGELFF
TRBV5-1	TRBD1	TRBJ1-1	once	TGCGCCAGCAGCTGGACAGGGGAAAGAGCTGAAGCTTTCTTT	CASSWTGERAEAFF
TRBV4-3	TRBD2	TRBJ2-1	-	TGCGCCAGCAGCCAAGATAGCACTAGCGGGGGCCCTTACAATGAGCAGTTCTTC	CASSQDSTSGGPYNEQFF